This is a list of T cell receptor beta chains from one sample in a study of shared clonotypes between healthy human individuals. Here immunoSEQ multiplex PCR was the method, and the copy in TCRdb shows in-frame clones only, minus some. The sample records around 510,000 clones, 95% to 96% being singletons. Sequencing was performed on naive CD4+ T cells sorted from blood. Source of these receptors: a young woman in good health. The CDR3 runs from the conserved cysteine through the conserved F or W. Each record gives: D gene, V gene, J gene, clone size, CDR3 DNA, CDR3 protein. D genes are given only for firm matches. Size is stated for part of the rows, as once, few or many counts, or as a class when the clone is expanded.

d_call: .
v_call: TRBV4-1
j_call: TRBJ1-1
clone_size: .
cdr3_nt: TGCGCCAGCAGACACCTGGGCACTGAAGCTTTCTTT
cdr3_aa: CASRHLGTEAFF

d_call: TRBD2
v_call: TRBV7-8
j_call: TRBJ2-3
clone_size: .
cdr3_nt: TGTGCCAGCAGCTTAGGGCTAGCGGGGTCCACAGATACGCAGTATTTT
cdr3_aa: CASSLGLAGSTDTQYF

d_call: .
v_call: TRBV5-1
j_call: TRBJ2-3
clone_size: .
cdr3_nt: TGCGCCAGCAGCTTGTCCACAGGGCTGGGTACAGATACGCAGTATTTT
cdr3_aa: CASSLSTGLGTDTQYF

d_call: .
v_call: TRBV27
j_call: TRBJ2-7
clone_size: .
cdr3_nt: TGTGCCAGCAGCGATACAGGGAGAGCCTACGAGCAGTACTTC
cdr3_aa: CASSDTGRAYEQYF

d_call: TRBD2
v_call: TRBV6-5
j_call: TRBJ2-4
clone_size: .
cdr3_nt: TGTGCCAGCAGTTATTCCTCACTAGCGGGAGGTATTCAGTACTTC
cdr3_aa: CASSYSSLAGGIQYF

d_call: .
v_call: TRBV2
j_call: TRBJ2-7
clone_size: .
cdr3_nt: TGTGCCAGCGCTGATGGGTCCTACTCCTACGAGCAGTACTTC
cdr3_aa: CASADGSYSYEQYF

d_call: .
v_call: TRBV5-1
j_call: TRBJ1-1
clone_size: once
cdr3_nt: TGCGCCAGCAGCTCCACGCCTGTCAGGAAGAGCACTGAAGCTTTCTTT
cdr3_aa: CASSSTPVRKSTEAFF

d_call: TRBD1
v_call: TRBV29-1
j_call: TRBJ2-7
clone_size: .
cdr3_nt: TGCAGCGTTGCCCCGACAGGGGTAGTATACGAGCAGTACTTC
cdr3_aa: CSVAPTGVVYEQYF

d_call: .
v_call: TRBV6-1
j_call: TRBJ1-2
clone_size: once
cdr3_nt: TGTGCCAGCAGTGAAGAATTGCGAGCCTATGGCTACACCTTC
cdr3_aa: CASSEELRAYGYTF

d_call: .
v_call: TRBV28
j_call: TRBJ2-6
clone_size: .
cdr3_nt: TGTGCCAGCAGTGGAGCGGACTCTGGGGCCAACGTCCTGACTTTC
cdr3_aa: CASSGADSGANVLTF

d_call: TRBD1
v_call: TRBV27
j_call: TRBJ2-2
clone_size: .
cdr3_nt: TGTGCCAGCGGGTTGGGACAGGGGATCGGGGAGCTGTTTTTT
cdr3_aa: CASGLGQGIGELFF

d_call: .
v_call: TRBV10-3
j_call: TRBJ2-3
clone_size: .
cdr3_nt: TGTGCCATCAGCCCAGAGCTCACAGATACGCAGTATTTT
cdr3_aa: CAISPELTDTQYF

d_call: TRBD1
v_call: TRBV29-1
j_call: TRBJ2-7
clone_size: .
cdr3_nt: TGCAGCGTTGAAGATAGAAAAGGGACAGGGAAACCCTACGAGCAGTACTTC
cdr3_aa: CSVEDRKGTGKPYEQYF

d_call: .
v_call: TRBV28
j_call: TRBJ1-2
clone_size: .
cdr3_nt: TGTGCCAGCAGTCTCGGGGGGCGCGGCTATGGCTACACCTTC
cdr3_aa: CASSLGGRGYGYTF

d_call: .
v_call: TRBV2
j_call: TRBJ2-5
clone_size: .
cdr3_nt: TGTGCCAGCAGCACTGGAGAGACCCAGTACTTC
cdr3_aa: CASSTGETQYF

d_call: TRBD1
v_call: TRBV28
j_call: TRBJ1-5
clone_size: .
cdr3_nt: TGTGCCAGCAGTTTATACCCGACAGGGGGCTATCAGCCCCAGCATTTT
cdr3_aa: CASSLYPTGGYQPQHF

d_call: TRBD1
v_call: TRBV28
j_call: TRBJ2-7
clone_size: .
cdr3_nt: TGTGCCAGCAGTCCAGGACAGGGGCCGCCGGGCTTC
cdr3_aa: CASSPGQGPPGF

d_call: .
v_call: TRBV28
j_call: TRBJ1-1
clone_size: .
cdr3_nt: TGTGCCAGCAGTTTTGAGGGTGGCACTGAAGCTTTCTTT
cdr3_aa: CASSFEGGTEAFF

d_call: .
v_call: TRBV18
j_call: TRBJ2-3
clone_size: .
cdr3_nt: TGTGCCAGCTCACTGCGGGATCACACAGATACGCAGTATTTT
cdr3_aa: CASSLRDHTDTQYF

d_call: .
v_call: TRBV7-7
j_call: TRBJ2-5
clone_size: .
cdr3_nt: TGTGCCAGCAGCTTAGGGACAATCAACCAAGAGACCCAGTACTTC
cdr3_aa: CASSLGTINQETQYF

d_call: .
v_call: TRBV7-6
j_call: TRBJ1-1
clone_size: .
cdr3_nt: TGTGCCAGCAGCTTAGCGGCAGGCGAGGCCACTGAAGCTTTCTTT
cdr3_aa: CASSLAAGEATEAFF

d_call: TRBD2
v_call: TRBV30
j_call: TRBJ2-3
clone_size: .
cdr3_nt: TGTGCCTGGAGTGTGGGGACTAGCGACCCAGTCACAGATACGCAGTATTTT
cdr3_aa: CAWSVGTSDPVTDTQYF

d_call: .
v_call: TRBV2
j_call: TRBJ1-2
clone_size: once
cdr3_nt: TGTGCCAGCAGTCCAGGGGTGGGAGGTGGCTACACCTTC
cdr3_aa: CASSPGVGGGYTF

d_call: .
v_call: TRBV5-1
j_call: TRBJ1-1
clone_size: .
cdr3_nt: TGCGCCAGCAGCTTTGCAGGACATGAAGCTTTCTTT
cdr3_aa: CASSFAGHEAFF

d_call: .
v_call: TRBV11-2
j_call: TRBJ2-3
clone_size: .
cdr3_nt: TGTGCCAGCAGCTTAGCGGAGGTCACAGATACGCAGTATTTT
cdr3_aa: CASSLAEVTDTQYF

d_call: .
v_call: TRBV7-9
j_call: TRBJ1-5
clone_size: .
cdr3_nt: TGTGCCAGCGGGCAGAATCAGCCCCAGCATTTT
cdr3_aa: CASGQNQPQHF

d_call: .
v_call: TRBV27
j_call: TRBJ2-3
clone_size: .
cdr3_nt: TGTGCCAGCAGTTTAAGCGTCACAGATACGCAGTATTTT
cdr3_aa: CASSLSVTDTQYF

d_call: .
v_call: TRBV5-4
j_call: TRBJ2-5
clone_size: .
cdr3_nt: TGTGCCAGCAGCTTGGACCAGAATGGGCAGTACTTC
cdr3_aa: CASSLDQNGQYF

d_call: .
v_call: TRBV4-1
j_call: TRBJ2-3
clone_size: .
cdr3_nt: TGCGCCAGCAGCCTCTCCGGGACTTCAACAGATACGCAGTATTTT
cdr3_aa: CASSLSGTSTDTQYF